One sample yielded the 21 T cell receptor beta chains listed below, sequenced in a study of blood T cells in healthy people across ages. It was with a sample-barcoded 5' primer and a J-beta primer mix that a second PCR of roughly 6 to 11 cycles was run. In TCRdb, the 5' RACE reads were re-called with MiXCR into one record per CDR3 protein. This table holds around 700,000 distinct CDR3 sequences, around 25% found once. The same sample was also used in a study of T cells of mothers and their children.

Sequencing used blood. These receptors all stem from a boy aged 10-17 years in good health.

Many counts were recorded for this clonotype. This chain uses TRBV12-3 or TRBV12-4 with TRBJ1-2; 12 bases fit TRBD1. This CDR3 spans 15 amino acids. V shed 0 bases, J shed 7 bases, and the junction held 3 bases outside the gene matches. The CDR3 spells CASSLAGTGGGGYTF. CDR3 sequence (DNA): TGTGCCAGCAGTTTAGCGGGGACAGGGGGCGGTGGCTACACCTTC.

V gene TRBV12-3 or TRBV12-4 combines with J gene TRBJ1-3; D may be TRBD1 (5 bases). CDR3 size: 14 residues. V was cut by 6 bases and J by 4 bases, with 13 bases left in between. The CDR3 sequence: CASSQDKRGNTIYF. In DNA, the CDR3 is TGTGCCAGCAGCCAGGACAAGCGAGGAAACACCATATATTTT.

This clonotype was seen only a few times. J is TRBJ2-5 and V is TRBV9, with 14 nucleotides matching TRBD2. The DNA end lines up better with TRBJ2-1; the J call may be wrong. There are 15 residues in the CDR3. Looked up from germline, CDR1 is SGDLS and CDR2 is YYNGEE. The CDR3 DNA reads as TGTGCCAGCAGCGTCAGCGGGACTAGCGGGAGCGAGCAGTTCTTC. As protein: CASSVSGTSGSEQFF.

The chain joins TRBV5-4 to TRBJ2-1; D is uncertain. CDR3 length: 13 residues. Trimming took 0 bases from V and 12 from J, leaving 13 bases between them. Germline CDR1 reads SGHNT; CDR2 reads YYREEE (reference sequence). DNA of the CDR3: TGTGCCAGCAGCTTGGTGGGCGGCGGCGGGCAGTTCTTC. Translated, it gives CASSLVGGGGQFF.

The chain has TRBV12-3 or TRBV12-4 and TRBJ2-5, with TRBD2 matching 12 bases. The J call may be wrong; the DNA end is better matched by TRBJ2-1. The CDR3 extends over 15 amino acids. The CDR3 loop is CASRASGRAGNEQFF. In DNA, the CDR3 is TGTGCCAGCAGGGCTAGCGGGAGGGCCGGTAATGAGCAGTTCTTC.

V and J are TRBV5-1 and TRBJ2-5, with 9 bases that match TRBD1. This CDR3 spans 14 amino acids. The germline CDR1 and CDR2 sequences are SGHRS and YFSETQ. J gave up 7 bases and V 4 bases, and 8 bases lay outside the gene matches. The CDR3 bases are TGCGCCAGCAGCACAGGGGGCGCGGTGGGGACCCAGTACTTC. As protein: CASSTGGAVGTQYF. The complete variable domain, with remaining parts taken from reference TRBV5-1 and TRBJ2-5, reads KAGVTQTPRYLIKTRGQQVTLSCSPISGHRSVSWYQQTPGQGLQFLFEYFSETQRNKGNFPGRFSGRQFSNSRSEMNVSTLELGDSALYLCASSTGGAVGTQYFGPGTRLLVL.

This clonotype was seen ten or more times. This sequence joins TRBV20-1 and TRBJ2-5; D uncertain. This CDR3 region has 14 residues. V lost 5 bases and J 4 bases, leaving 17 bases between the germline ends. Germline V gives CDR1 DFQATT, CDR2 SNEGSKA (reference sequence). The CDR3 coding sequence is TGCAGTGCTCTCGGCCCTTTTAAGGGAGAGACCCAGTACTTC. It codes for CSALGPFKGETQYF.

In its sample, this clonotype was seen a few times. J is TRBJ1-2 and V is TRBV19, with D perhaps TRBD1 (6 bases). The CDR3 is 13 residues long. Between the trimmed V and J ends, which lost 9 bases and 4 bases, there was a span of 15 bases. Germline CDR1 reads LNHDA; CDR2 reads SQIVND (reference sequence). In DNA, the CDR3 is TGTGCCAGCCGCCTGGACAGAACCTATGGCTACACCTTC. It encodes CASRLDRTYGYTF.

This clonotype appeared a few times. This chain links TRBV3-1 with TRBJ2-7, with 9 positions matching TRBD2. Germline V gene lookup returns CDR1 LGHDT and CDR2 YNNKEL (reference sequence). The V segment lost 0 bases and the J segment 6 bases; nucleotides outside the gene matches: 9. The CDR3 has 16 residues. CDR3 sequence reads: CASSQEGQRGASEQYF. Written as DNA, the CDR3 is TGTGCCAGCAGCCAAGAGGGCCAGCGGGGGGCGTCCGAGCAGTACTTC.

V gene TRBV6-5 combines with J gene TRBJ2-5, with TRBD2 identical over 10 bases. The DNA end favors TRBJ2-1, so the J call may be wrong. The CDR3 contains 15 residues. Germline CDR1 reads MNHEY; CDR2 reads SVGAGI. CDR3 sequence reads: CASKVLAGVTNEQFF. CDR3 DNA sequence: TGTGCCAGCAAAGTCCTAGCGGGAGTTACCAATGAGCAGTTCTTC.

The chain has TRBV20-1 and TRBJ1-6; 7 bases agree with TRBD1. CDR1 and CDR2 (germline): DFQATT, SNEGSKA (reference sequence). Trimming removed 4 bases from V and 8 bases from J; junction bases left unmatched: 8. This CDR3 spans 14 amino acids. The CDR3 nucleotides are TGCAGTGCTAACGTGCCGGGACAGTATTCACCCCTCCACTTT. This sequence encodes CSANVPGQYSPLHF.

A few counts support this clonotype. The chain combines TRBV18 with TRBJ2-5, with unresolved D. With 4 bases removed from V and 1 base from J, the gap between germline ends came to 16 bases. This CDR3 comprises 16 residues. Germline CDR1 is KGHSH and CDR2 is LQKENI. The chain's CDR3 is CASSRNVGKGQETQYF. CDR3 in DNA: TGTGCCAGCTCACGCAACGTGGGAAAGGGCCAAGAGACCCAGTACTTC.

The CDR3 DNA sequence: TGTGCCAGCAGCCCTGGCGGTATGAACAGCAATGAGCAGTTCTTC. Its protein is CASSPGGMNSNEQFF. The rearrangement links TRBV7-2 to TRBJ2-1; D is ambiguous. Germline CDR1 reads SGHTA; CDR2 reads FQGNSA. CDR3 length equals 15 residues. Trimming left V 5 bases short and J 6 bases short, with 17 bases between.

V usage is TRBV12-3 or TRBV12-4 and J usage is TRBJ2-1; D perhaps matches TRBD2 (6 bases). With 6 bases removed from V and 8 bases from J, the gap between germline ends came to 11 bases. The CDR3 totals 12 residues. DNA for the CDR3: TGTGCCAGCAGGGGGGGTAGGGATGAGCAGTTCTTC. It yields the protein CASRGGRDEQFF.

This chain uses TRBV7-6 with TRBJ1-6; TRBD1 matches at 9 bases. CDR3 length equals 14 residues. Looked up from germline, CDR1 is SGHVS and CDR2 is FNYEAQ. Trimming at V came to 1 base and at J to 12 bases, leaving 4 bases not matched to a gene. CDR3 sequence (DNA): TGTGCCAGCAGCTTAGTACAGGGGGCGGGACCCCTCCACTTT. It is translated as CASSLVQGAGPLHF.

V is TRBV20-1 and J is TRBJ2-1; TRBD2 aligns across 10 bases. With 7 bases clipped from V and 4 bases from J, the junction kept 13 bases outside the gene matches. Germline assignment: CDR1 DFQATT and CDR2 SNEGSKA (reference sequence). The length of the CDR3 is 16 residues. CDR3: CSVLLASGSRYNEQFF. CDR3 nucleotides: TGCAGTGTTTTGTTGGCTAGCGGGAGTAGATACAATGAGCAGTTCTTC.

V is TRBV12-5 and J is TRBJ2-1; 7 bases agree with TRBD1. With 5 bases clipped from V and 8 bases from J, the junction kept 6 bases outside the gene matches. The CDR3 has 13 amino acids. Germline V gene data show CDR1 as LGHNT and CDR2 as FRNRAP. CDR3 sequence (DNA): TGTGCTAGTGGTACCGGGACAGAGGATGAGCAGTTCTTC. The encoded protein is CASGTGTEDEQFF.

J is TRBJ1-1 and V is TRBV5-1, with D uncertain. From germline, CDR1 is SGHRS and CDR2 YFSETQ. The CDR3 is 13 amino acids. Trimming removed 0 bases from V and 3 bases from J, with 6 bases in between. For the CDR3, the DNA is TGCGCCAGCAGCTTGGAACGGTACACTGAAGCTTTCTTT. It translates to CASSLERYTEAFF.

This clonotype has only a few counts. The chain carries TRBV29-1 and TRBJ2-7; 9 bases are shared with TRBD1. The CDR3 totals 13 residues. V gave up 6 bases and J gave up 0 bases; unmatched junction bases: 3. In germline, CDR1 is SQVTM, CDR2 ANQGSEA. CDR3 amino acids: CSVGTGSSYEQYF. The CDR3 coding sequence is TGCAGCGTGGGGACAGGGAGCTCCTACGAGCAGTACTTC.

This clonotype was recorded many times. A read error may account for a junction end that differs from germline. The chain uses TRBV5-1 and TRBJ2-1; 11 bases match TRBD2. The CDR3 has 15 amino acids. Germline V lookup: CDR1 SGHRS, CDR2 YFSETQ. CDR3 DNA sequence: TGTGCCAGCAGCTTACTAGCGGGGGATTACAATGAGCAGTTCTTC. This codes for CASSLLAGDYNEQFF. The full variable domain, rest sourced from reference TRBV5-1 and TRBJ2-1, is KAGVTQTPRYLIKTRGQQVTLSCSPISGHRSVSWYQQTPGQGLQFLFEYFSETQRNKGNFPGRFSGRQFSNSRSEMNVSTLELGDSALYLCASSLLAGDYNEQFFGPGTRLTVL.

The gene calls are TRBV7-8 and TRBJ2-5; a possible D gene is TRBD2 (6 bases). From germline, CDR1 is SGHVS and CDR2 FQNEAQ. V lost 5 bases and J 1 base, leaving 14 bases between the germline ends. CDR3 size: 15 residues. Written as DNA, the CDR3 is TGTGCCAGCAGCATAAGGAGGGACTTCCAAGAGACCCAGTACTTC. Protein: CASSIRRDFQETQYF.